What follows are 17 T cell receptor beta chains derived from one specimen sequenced in a study of neurological immune-mediated disorders. TCRdb independently ran MiXCR on the 5' RACE reads; one entry per CDR3 protein. The table records about 59,000 distinct CDR3 sequences, around 3.6% of them present only once. Input material: PBMCs. These receptors were taken from a woman in her 30s with multiple sclerosis.

In this sample, this clonotype turned up many times. This chain uses TRBV5-1 with TRBJ2-5; D unresolved. The germline CDR1 and CDR2 sequences are SGHRS and YFSETQ. V lost 6 bases and J 7 bases, leaving 10 bases between the germline ends. The CDR3 sequence is 11 residues long. The chain's CDR3 is CASNQAGTQYF. CDR3 sequence (DNA): TGCGCCAGCAACCAGGCCGGGACCCAGTACTTC.

This clonotype was recorded many times. The chain employs TRBV11-3 and TRBJ2-5; 8 positions agree with TRBD2. Germline V lookup: CDR1 SGHNT, CDR2 YENEEA. V gave up 4 bases and J gave up 2 bases; unmatched junction bases: 6. The CDR3 runs to 15 residues. The CDR3 sequence: CASSSRGGFQETQYF. The CDR3 DNA reads TGTGCCAGCAGCTCCCGGGGGGGCTTTCAAGAGACCCAGTACTTC.

This clonotype was observed many times. The chain links TRBV28 to TRBJ2-1, with D maybe TRBD1 (6 bases). Trimming stripped 2 bases from V and 0 bases from J, with 11 bases between. Looked up from germline, CDR1 is MDHEN and CDR2 is SYDVKM. This CDR3 has 16 residues. The CDR3 region is CASSLTGSSSYNEQFF. The CDR3, as DNA: TGTGCCAGCAGTTTAACAGGGTCAAGCTCCTACAATGAGCAGTTCTTC.

This clonotype was counted ten times or more. V and J are TRBV6-2 or TRBV6-3 and TRBJ2-2; D gene uncertain. The length of the CDR3 is 13 residues. Germline lookup yields CDR1 MNHEY and CDR2 SVGEGT. With 5 bases removed from V and 3 bases from J, the gap between germline ends came to 7 bases. CDR3 bases: TGTGCCAGCAGTGCCTCTCACACCGGGGAGCTGTTTTTT. Encoded protein: CASSASHTGELFF.

On this clonotype itself: A single base separates this from a much larger clone, so it may be a read error. The V gene is TRBV29-1, the J gene TRBJ2-4; TRBD1 might be the D (6 bases). This CDR3 has 13 amino acids. The V end lost 2 bases, the J end lost 10 bases, and 15 bases lay between the germline ends. From germline, CDR1 is SQVTM and CDR2 ANQGSEA. Here the CDR3 reads CSVERPDRKIQYF. The DNA of the CDR3 is TGCAGCGTTGAACGTCCGGACAGAAAAATTCAGTACTTC.

This clonotype was observed many times. V gene TRBV28 combines with J gene TRBJ2-7; 11 bases are a match to TRBD2. CDR3 length: 17 amino acids. Germline V lookup: CDR1 MDHEN, CDR2 SYDVKM. Losses at the gene ends were 3 bases for V and 5 bases for J; bases not matched to a gene: 12. CDR3 residues: CASSLGTSGSLVDEQYF. In nucleotides, the CDR3 is TGTGCCAGCAGTTTGGGGACTAGCGGCTCTCTGGTGGACGAGCAGTACTTC.

This clonotype was observed many times. The CDR3: CASSALGDKTYNEQFF. CDR3 DNA sequence: TGTGCCAGCAGTGCCTTAGGAGATAAGACCTACAATGAGCAGTTCTTC. V usage is TRBV6-6 and J usage is TRBJ2-1, with D uncertain. CDR1 and CDR2 (germline): MNHNY, SVGAGI (reference sequence). Between the trimmed V and J ends, which lost 5 bases and 2 bases, there was a span of 16 bases. The CDR3 extends over 16 amino acids.

Remarks on this clonotype: At one end the junction does not follow the germline gene, possibly because of a read error. CDR3 in DNA: TGTGCCAGCAGCTTAGGTCGGGGCAATCAGCCCCAGAATTTT. Translated, it gives CASSLGRGNQPQNF. J is TRBJ1-5 and V is TRBV7-2, with a tentative D call TRBD1 (5 bases). This CDR3 comprises 14 residues. Per the germline V gene, CDR1 is SGHTA and CDR2 is FQGNSA.

This clonotype has just a few counts. The chain joins TRBV7-2 to TRBJ2-1, with 12 nucleotides matching TRBD2. The CDR3 sequence is 15 residues long. V lost 4 bases and J lost 7; bases outside the gene matches: 5. CDR1 SGHTA and CDR2 FQGNSA come from the germline V gene. This chain's CDR3 is CASSSSGGARNEQFF. The DNA of the CDR3 is TGTGCCAGCAGCTCTAGCGGGGGGGCCCGGAATGAGCAGTTCTTC.

The sample holds many counts of this clonotype. The rearrangement uses TRBV20-1 and TRBJ1-1; perhaps TRBD1 as D (6 bases). V was pared by 4 bases and J by 4 bases, with 16 bases between. CDR1 is DFQATT and CDR2 is SNEGSKA in the germline V gene (reference sequence). The CDR3 contains 14 residues. The CDR3 sequence is CSAIRAGGSTEAFF. The CDR3 DNA is TGCAGTGCTATAAGGGCTGGGGGCTCCACTGAAGCTTTCTTT.

This clonotype was seen many times. The V and J genes are TRBV15 and TRBJ2-4; a weak D match, TRBD2 (7 bases). V dropped 0 bases and J dropped 6 bases, with 12 bases sitting between them. CDR1 and CDR2 from the germline V gene are LNHNV and YYDKDF (reference sequence). The CDR3 runs 15 residues. CDR3 in DNA: TGTGCCACCAGCAGAGATCTGGGAGGGGGAAACATTCAGTACTTC. Protein product: CATSRDLGGGNIQYF. Full variable domain (missing parts from reference TRBV15 and TRBJ2-4): DAMVIQNPRYQVTQFGKPVTLSCSQTLNHNVMYWYQQKSSQAPKLLFHYYDKDFNNEADTPDNFQSRRPNTSFCFLDIRSPGLGDTAMYLCATSRDLGGGNIQYFGAGTRLSVL.

This clonotype was observed at least ten times. The CDR3 bases are TGTGCCAGCAGCTGGGGACAGGGGGAGAGGGCTGAAGCTTTCTTT. This codes for CASSWGQGERAEAFF. The chain couples TRBV11-2 to TRBJ1-1, with 11 bases that match TRBD1. After removal of 4 bases from V and 6 bases from J, the junction contained 7 bases not matched to a gene. The V gene's germline CDR1 is SGHAT and CDR2 FQNNGV. The length of the CDR3 is 15 residues.

This clonotype was counted ten times or more. The chain links TRBV10-3 to TRBJ1-2, with a possible D match to TRBD1 (6 bases). Deletions cut 7 bases from V and 1 base from J, with 13 bases between. Germline V lookup: CDR1 ENHRY, CDR2 SYGVKD. This CDR3 is built from 14 residues. The CDR3 is CAITTRTDNYGYTF. The CDR3 bases are TGTGCCATCACGACCCGGACAGATAACTATGGCTACACCTTC.

Details on this clonotype: This may be a read error: a much more frequent sequence differs by one nucleotide. V usage is TRBV6-1 and J usage is TRBJ2-4; no definite D call. This CDR3 is built from 13 residues. Per germline, CDR1 MNHNS and CDR2 SASEGT. V was cut by 3 bases and J by 10 bases, with 13 bases left in between. The CDR3 coding sequence is TGTGCCAGCAGTGAGCAATTCGGCGAAATTCAGTACTTC. The encoded protein is CASSEQFGEIQYF.

This clonotype was detected ten times or more. The V and J genes are TRBV27 and TRBJ1-1; TRBD1 matches at 10 bases. V lost 5 bases, J lost 10 bases, and 13 bases stayed unmatched. The CDR3 length is 15 residues. CDR1 and CDR2 (germline): MNHEY, SMNVEV (reference sequence). The CDR3: CASSETGGPTRAAFF. In DNA, the CDR3 is TGTGCCAGCAGTGAGACAGGGGGCCCCACTCGGGCAGCTTTCTTT.

This clonotype was seen at least ten times. This chain connects TRBV28 to TRBJ1-1, with D perhaps matching TRBD1 (5 bases). The CDR3 covers 13 residues. Trimming stripped 7 bases from V and 1 base from J, with 10 bases between. Per germline, CDR1 MDHEN and CDR2 SYDVKM. This CDR3 is CASKGRQNTEAFF. DNA of the CDR3: TGTGCCAGCAAGGGGCGGCAGAACACTGAAGCTTTCTTT.

This clonotype was observed at least ten times. The V call is TRBV5-1, the J call TRBJ2-7; 10 bases match TRBD2. CDR3 size: 15 residues. V shed 4 bases, J shed 2 bases, and the junction held 6 bases outside the gene matches. In germline, CDR1 is SGHRS, CDR2 YFSETQ. The CDR3 here is CASSERGGRTYEQYF. The CDR3 nucleotides read TGCGCCAGCAGCGAGCGGGGGGGCCGCACCTACGAGCAGTACTTC.